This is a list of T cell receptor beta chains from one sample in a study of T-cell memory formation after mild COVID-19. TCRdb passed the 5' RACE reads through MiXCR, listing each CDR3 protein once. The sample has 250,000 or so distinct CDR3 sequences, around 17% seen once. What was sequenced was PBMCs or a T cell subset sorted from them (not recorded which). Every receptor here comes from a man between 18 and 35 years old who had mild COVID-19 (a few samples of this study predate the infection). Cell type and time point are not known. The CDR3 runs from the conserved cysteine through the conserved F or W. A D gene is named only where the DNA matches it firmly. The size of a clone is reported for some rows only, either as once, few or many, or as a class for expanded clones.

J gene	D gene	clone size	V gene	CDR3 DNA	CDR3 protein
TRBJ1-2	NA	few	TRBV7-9	TGTGCCAGCAGCCTGGAGGAGGGCAGGGGCTACACCTTC	CASSLEEGRGYTF
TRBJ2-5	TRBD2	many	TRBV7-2	TGTGCCAGCAGCCTAGCGGGCGTCCAAGAGACCCAGTACTTC	CASSLAGVQETQYF
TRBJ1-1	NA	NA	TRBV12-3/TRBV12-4	TGTGCCAGTTGTCTAACCCCGGGCGAGACTGAAGCTTTCTTT	CASCLTPGETEAFF
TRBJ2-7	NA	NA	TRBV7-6	TGTGCCAGCAGCTCGCCTGGGGCCCTTTTGGGGAACGAGCAGTACTTC	CASSSPGALLGNEQYF
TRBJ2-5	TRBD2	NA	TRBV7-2	TGTGCCAGCAGCTCAGGACTAGCGGGGGGGCCATGGGAGACCCAGTACTTC	CASSSGLAGGPWETQYF
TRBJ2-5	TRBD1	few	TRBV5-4	TGTGCCAGCAGCCCGGGACAGGCAGAGACCCAGTACTTC	CASSPGQAETQYF
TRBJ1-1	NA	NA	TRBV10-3	TGTGCCATCAGTGAGTCCTCGGGGACTGAAGCTTTCTTT	CAISESSGTEAFF
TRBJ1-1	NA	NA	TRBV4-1	TGCGCCAGCAGCCAAGGGGAGTACACTGAAGCTTTCTTT	CASSQGEYTEAFF
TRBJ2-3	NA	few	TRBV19	TGTGCCAGTAGGGACGGAGGCACAGATACGCAGTATTTT	CASRDGGTDTQYF
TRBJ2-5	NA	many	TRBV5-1	TGCGCCAGCAGCCCTGGACAGTTCCAAGAGACCCAGTACTTC	CASSPGQFQETQYF
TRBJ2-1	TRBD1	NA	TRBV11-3	TGTGCCAGCAGCGGGGGACAGGGGAGCGAGAATGAGCAGTTCTTC	CASSGGQGSENEQFF
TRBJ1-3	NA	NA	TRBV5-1	TGCGCCAGCAGCTATTCGGGAAACACCATATATTTT	CASSYSGNTIYF
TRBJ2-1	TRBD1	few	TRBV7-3	TGTGCCAGCAGCGCTACAGGGGGTCGGCATAATGAGCAGTTCTTC	CASSATGGRHNEQFF
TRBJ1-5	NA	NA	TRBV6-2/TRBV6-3	TGTGCCAGCAGTTGGCGCCAGGTGGAACAGCCCCAGCATTTT	CASSWRQVEQPQHF
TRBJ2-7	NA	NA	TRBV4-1	TGCGCCAGCAGCCAAGAATTGGGGGGTCCGCCGTCCTACGAGCAGTACTTC	CASSQELGGPPSYEQYF
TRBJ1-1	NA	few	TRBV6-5	TGTGCCAGCAGTTACTCGACTGGGAGGGGAGCTTTCTTT	CASSYSTGRGAFF
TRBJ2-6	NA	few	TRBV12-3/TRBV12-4	TGTGCCAGCAGTTTAGCGCGGAGCTCTGGGGCCAACGTCCTGACTTTC	CASSLARSSGANVLTF
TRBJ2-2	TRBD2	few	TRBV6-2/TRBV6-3	TGTGCCAGCAGTTACGCGGGACTAGTTGGCACCGGGGAGCTGTTTTTT	CASSYAGLVGTGELFF
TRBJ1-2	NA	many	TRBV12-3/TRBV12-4	TGTGCCAGCAGTTTACAGGGGTTTAACTATGGCTACACCTTC	CASSLQGFNYGYTF
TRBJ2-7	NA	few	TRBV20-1	TGCAGTGCTAGAGAGGAGCTAACGCTTTGGGACGAGCAGTACTTC	CSAREELTLWDEQYF
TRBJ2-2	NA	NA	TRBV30	TGTGCCGGGAGGACCGGGGAGCTGTTTTTT	CAGRTGELFF
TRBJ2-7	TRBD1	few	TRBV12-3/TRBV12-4	TGTGCCAGCAGCCCGGGACAGCCCGGGTACGAGCAGTACTTC	CASSPGQPGYEQYF
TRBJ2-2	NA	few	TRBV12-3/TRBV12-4	TGTGCCAGCAGCTCTACAACCGGGTGGAACACCGGGGAGCTGTTTTTT	CASSSTTGWNTGELFF
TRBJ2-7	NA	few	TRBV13	TGTGCCAGCAGCTTAGGGCTTGGTGAGCAGTACTTC	CASSLGLGEQYF
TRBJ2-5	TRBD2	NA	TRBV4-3	TGCGCCAGCAGCCAATCTCGACTAGCGGGGACCCAAGAGACCCAGTACTTC	CASSQSRLAGTQETQYF
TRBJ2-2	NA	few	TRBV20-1	TGCAGTGCTAGAGGGGGTAACACCGGGGAGCTGTTTTTT	CSARGGNTGELFF
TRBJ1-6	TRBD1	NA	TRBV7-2	TGTGCCAGCAGCAGTCGGACAGGCCCTACTCCCCACTTT	CASSSRTGPTPHF
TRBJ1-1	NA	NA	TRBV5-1	TGCGCCAGCGCAGGGCAGCCGAACACTGAAGCTTTCTTT	CASAGQPNTEAFF
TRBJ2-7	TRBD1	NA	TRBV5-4	TGTGCCAGCAGCTTCGGACAGGTCGAGCAGTACTTC	CASSFGQVEQYF
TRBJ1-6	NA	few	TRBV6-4	TGTGCCAGCAGTGACTCGGGGCCCATGGCGTATAATTCACCCCTCCACTTT	CASSDSGPMAYNSPLHF
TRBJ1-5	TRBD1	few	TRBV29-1	TGCAGCGCTGCCCCAGGGGGGAATCAGCCCCAGCATTTT	CSAAPGGNQPQHF
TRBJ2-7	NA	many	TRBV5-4	TGTGCCAGCAGTCCGGGACATGGATCTTCCTACGAGCAGTACTTC	CASSPGHGSSYEQYF
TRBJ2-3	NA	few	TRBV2	TGTGCCAGCAGAGGTGGTAGCGTAGATACGCAGTATTTT	CASRGGSVDTQYF
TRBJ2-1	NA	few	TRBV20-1	TGCAGTGTTACGGACAGTTACAATGAGCAGTTCTTC	CSVTDSYNEQFF
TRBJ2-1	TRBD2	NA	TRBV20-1	TGCAGTGCTAGAGATCTCTTCTCACCGGGGGGTTCCTACAATGAGCAGTTCTTC	CSARDLFSPGGSYNEQFF
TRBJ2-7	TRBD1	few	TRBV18	TGTGCCAGCTCACCATTCGGACAGGGGAGCAACGAGCAGTACTTC	CASSPFGQGSNEQYF
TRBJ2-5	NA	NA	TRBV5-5	TGTGCCAGCAGCTTGATGCCGAACCAAGAGACCCAGTACTTC	CASSLMPNQETQYF
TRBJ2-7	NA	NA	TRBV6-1	TGTGCCAGCAGTGAAGCGAACGGGGGCCGAATTCGCTCCTACGAGCAGTACTTC	CASSEANGGRIRSYEQYF
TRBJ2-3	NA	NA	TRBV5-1	TGCGCCAGCAGCCTGGACGGGTACGACACAGATACGCAGTATTTT	CASSLDGYDTDTQYF
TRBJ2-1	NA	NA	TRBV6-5	TGTGCCAGCAGTTATTCCTTGGGAGAGAGCTCCTACAATGAGCAGTTCTTC	CASSYSLGESSYNEQFF
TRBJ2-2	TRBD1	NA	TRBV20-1	TGCAGTGCTAGCCGGAGACAGGGGATGGCGAACACCGGGGAGCTGTTTTTT	CSASRRQGMANTGELFF
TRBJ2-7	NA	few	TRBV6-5	TGTGCCAGCAGTTACCGCCAGAGCACCTACGAGCAGTACTTC	CASSYRQSTYEQYF
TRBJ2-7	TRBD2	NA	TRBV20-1	TGCAGTGCTAGGAGGGGACTAGCATTCCCCCACGAGCAGTACTTC	CSARRGLAFPHEQYF
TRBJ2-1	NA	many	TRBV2	TGTGCCAGCAGTGAATATGGGGGAGCCCACTTCTTC	CASSEYGGAHFF
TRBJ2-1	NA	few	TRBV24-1	TGTGCCACCAGTGATTCCCCCCGGCAGGGCTACAATGAGCAGTTCTTC	CATSDSPRQGYNEQFF
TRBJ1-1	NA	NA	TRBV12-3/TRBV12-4	TGTGCCAGCAGTTTACCCCGTGGGGGGCCGGCTGAAGCTTTCTTT	CASSLPRGGPAEAFF
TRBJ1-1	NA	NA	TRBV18	TGTGCCAGCTCCCCGACACCAGGGTACGAACCAACGGGCCACACTGAAGCTTTCTTT	CASSPTPGYEPTGHTEAFF
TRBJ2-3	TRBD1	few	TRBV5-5	TGTGCCAGCGGACAGGGGGGACATGTGCAGTATTTT	CASGQGGHVQYF
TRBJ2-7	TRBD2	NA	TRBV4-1	TGCGCCACCTCCCCGGGACTAGCTTTTCCCGAGCAGTACTTC	CATSPGLAFPEQYF
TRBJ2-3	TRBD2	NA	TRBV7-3	TGTGCCAGCAGCCTCGGGACTAGCTTAACAGATACGCAGTATTTT	CASSLGTSLTDTQYF
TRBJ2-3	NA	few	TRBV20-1	TGCAGTGGGCCTAGCACAGATACGCAGTATTTT	CSGPSTDTQYF